This TCR beta chain stems from a study of control samples from healthy donors and cancer patients. TCRdb's copy holds only in-frame clones and misses some; the assay was immunoSEQ multiplex PCR. The sample contains about 130,000 clones, just under 95% of which appear only once. Germline CDR1 and CDR2: MGHRA and YSYEKL. V lost 0 bases, J lost 11 bases, and 11 bases lay in between. The length of the CDR3 is 14 residues. The material sequenced was PBMCs. This TCR derives from a man aged 60 to 69 with colorectal cancer. The V and J genes are TRBV4-1 and TRBJ1-6; D perhaps matches TRBD1 (5 bases). The CDR3 DNA sequence: TGCGCCAGCAGCCAAGAGCCTGAAGGGGCACCCCTCCACTTT. Translated, it gives CASSQEPEGAPLHF.